This note documents a single TCR beta chain sequence. Antigen: not known. PCR involved 60 Vbeta and 13 Jbeta primers. Produced via immunoSEQ multiplex PCR; TCRdb's table is partial and in-frame only. In the table there are 150,000 to 200,000 clones, approximately 79% of which are singletons. The record originates from a study of cytomegalovirus exposure and HLA in healthy donors. Study results and limitations: In a later analysis, donors in an Asian-associated ancestry cluster reportedly had fewer N-insertions in productive TCRs than the cohort mean. Prior analysis indicated that the majority of TCR beta V segments exhibited productivity approximately 87% or approximately 30% of the time. Judged likely to be a sequencing artifact was a cluster of highly shared sequence variants.

Germline V gene sequence: CDR1 MNHEY, CDR2 SMNVEV (reference sequence). V dropped 6 bases and J dropped 0 bases, with 12 bases sitting between them. The CDR3 is made up of 14 amino acids. The chain carries TRBV27 and TRBJ2-7; D is possibly TRBD1 (5 bases). The sequenced sample consisted of PBMCs. This clonotype originated in a man between 50 and 59 years old in good health and CMV-seropositive. The CDR3 loop reads CASSQGFRSYEQYF. CDR3 coding DNA: TGTGCCAGCAGCCAGGGATTCCGCTCCTACGAGCAGTACTTC.